The sequence of this T cell receptor (beta chain) was determined in a study of cytomegalovirus exposure and HLA in healthy donors. Donors were nominally healthy when sampled, though unrecorded immune exposures were likely. The CDR3 is made up of 16 amino acids. Germline V gives CDR1 SGHVS, CDR2 FNYEAQ. V was cut by 5 bases and J by 0 bases, with 14 bases left in between. The PCR employed 60 Vbeta primers together with 13 Jbeta primers. Sequencing used immunoSEQ multiplex PCR; TCRdb keeps in-frame clones, though not all of them. The repertoire holds 140,000 or so clones, with 80% to 90% as singletons. The sample taken for sequencing was PBMCs. The chain is built from TRBV7-6 and TRBJ1-3, with a tentative D call TRBD1 (5 bases). The clonotype was recovered from a boy aged 2 to 9 in good health and CMV-seronegative. As DNA, the CDR3 is TGTGCCAGCAGCACAGGTCTTTCCCACTCTGGAAACACCATATATTTT. It translates to CASSTGLSHSGNTIYF. The full variable domain, its missing parts supplied by reference TRBV7-6 and TRBJ1-3, is GAGVSQSPRYKVTKRGQDVALRCDPISGHVSLYWYRQALGQGPEFLTYFNYEAQQDKSGLPNDRFSAERPEGSISTLTIQRTEQRDSAMYRCASSTGLSHSGNTIYFGEGSWLTVV.